This TCR beta chain was identified during a study of OX40 agonist ivuxolimab in advanced cancers. As for the study in general: The patients got ivuxolimab, which is an agonistic anti-OX40 (CD134) antibody.

The protocol was immunoSEQ multiplex PCR, while the TCRdb copy is restricted to in-frame clones and leaves out a portion. Of under 95,000 clones detected, around 90% appear once; the ten largest clones hold roughly 9.3%. Exclusion applied to patients with autoimmune disease history or systemic immunosuppression. Looked up from germline, CDR1 is SGHVS and CDR2 is FNYEAQ. The V segment lost 5 bases and the J segment 3 bases; nucleotides outside the gene matches: 10. The CDR3 spans 16 residues. The V gene is TRBV7-6, the J gene TRBJ2-7; 10 nucleotides align to TRBD2. The clonotype originates from an adult with an advanced solid tumor such as melanoma, head and neck, liver or kidney cancer. The sample here was CD4+ or CD8+ T cells sorted from blood, taken in a trial of the OX40 agonist ivuxolimab. DNA for the CDR3: TGTGCCAGCAGCGGCGTAGCGGGGGGTCCCTTCTACGAGCAGTACTTC. Translated: CASSGVAGGPFYEQYF.